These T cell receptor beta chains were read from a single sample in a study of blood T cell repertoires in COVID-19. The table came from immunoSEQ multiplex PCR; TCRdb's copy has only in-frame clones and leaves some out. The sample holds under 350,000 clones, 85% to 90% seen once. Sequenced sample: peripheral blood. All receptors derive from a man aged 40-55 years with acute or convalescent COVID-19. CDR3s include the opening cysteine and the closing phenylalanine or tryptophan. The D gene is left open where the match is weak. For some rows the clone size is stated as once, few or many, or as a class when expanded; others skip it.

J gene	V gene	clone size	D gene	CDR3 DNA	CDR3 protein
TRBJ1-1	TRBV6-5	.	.	TGTGCCAGCAGTTACGGGTGGACAGCTTTGAACACTGAAGCTTTCTTT	CASSYGWTALNTEAFF
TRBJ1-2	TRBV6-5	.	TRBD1	TGTGCCAGCAACCTCCCAGGGGGTGGCTACACCTTC	CASNLPGGGYTF
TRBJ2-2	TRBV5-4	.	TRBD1	TGTGCCAGCAGCTTCGGGACAGGGGCAACGACCGGGGAGCTGTTTTTT	CASSFGTGATTGELFF
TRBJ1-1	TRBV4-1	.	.	TGCGCCAGCAGCCAAGGGGGGCGGGCTGAAGCTTTCTTT	CASSQGGRAEAFF
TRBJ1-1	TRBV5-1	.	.	TGCGCCAGCAGCCCCCAGGGGCAGGACACTGAAGCTTTCTTT	CASSPQGQDTEAFF
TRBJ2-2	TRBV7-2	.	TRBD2	TGTGCCAGCAGCCGGACTAGCGGGGCGAACACCGGGGAGCTGTTTTTT	CASSRTSGANTGELFF
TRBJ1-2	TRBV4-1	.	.	TGCGCCAGCAGCCTTCAGGTCCCAGGGGGCTACACCTTC	CASSLQVPGGYTF
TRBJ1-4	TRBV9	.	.	TGTGCCAGCAGCGTGGACGACTCAAGGGGAAAACTGTTTTTT	CASSVDDSRGKLFF
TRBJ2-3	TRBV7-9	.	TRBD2	TGTGCCAGCAGCCTCCCTAGCGGAAGCACAGATACGCAGTATTTT	CASSLPSGSTDTQYF
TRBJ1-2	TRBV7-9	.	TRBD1	TGTGCCAGCAGCTTCGGGTCAGGGGGGCTGAACTATGGCTACACCTTC	CASSFGSGGLNYGYTF
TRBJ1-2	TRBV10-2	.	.	TGCGCCAGCAGTGCCCAGGGGACCTATGGCTACACCTTC	CASSAQGTYGYTF
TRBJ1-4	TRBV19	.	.	TGTGCCAGTAGTTCTCTTATGGTGACTGCCGGGTTGTTTTTT	CASSSLMVTAGLFF
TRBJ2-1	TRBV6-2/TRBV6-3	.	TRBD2	TGTGCCAGCAGTCGACTCATAGCGGGGGGGCAGCATGAGCAGTTCTTC	CASSRLIAGGQHEQFF
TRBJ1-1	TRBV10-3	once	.	TGTGCCATCAGGTCGACAGGACTGAACACTGAAGCTTTCTTT	CAIRSTGLNTEAFF
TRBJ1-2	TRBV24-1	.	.	TGTGCCACCTCTGACCCGAGGGAGGTAGACTATGGCTACACCTTC	CATSDPREVDYGYTF
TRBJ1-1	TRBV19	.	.	TGTGCCAGTAGATCCGGGACTTTGAGGACTTTGAACACTGAAGCTTTCTTT	CASRSGTLRTLNTEAFF
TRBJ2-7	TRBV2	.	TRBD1	TGTGCCAGCAGTGTCGGGACAGGGGAGTACGAGCAGTACTTC	CASSVGTGEYEQYF
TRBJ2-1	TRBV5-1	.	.	TGCGCCAGCAGCTTGACCAGTCTCAATGAGCAGTTCTTC	CASSLTSLNEQFF
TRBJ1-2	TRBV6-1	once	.	TGTGCCAGCAGTGAAGGCGCAGGCCGCTATGGCTACACCTTC	CASSEGAGRYGYTF
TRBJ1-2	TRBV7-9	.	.	TGTGCCAGCAGCTTATGGGGCAGGGAAGGCTATGGCTACACCTTC	CASSLWGREGYGYTF
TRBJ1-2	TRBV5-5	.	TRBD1	TGTGCCAGCAGCCCAGAGGGACAGAACTATGGCTACACCTTC	CASSPEGQNYGYTF
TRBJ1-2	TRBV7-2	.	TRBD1	TGTGCCAGCAGCGTACGGGACAGACAAATCTATGGCTACACCTTC	CASSVRDRQIYGYTF
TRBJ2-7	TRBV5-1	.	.	TGCGCCAGCAGTTTGGCTTTGGCTCGGGTCGAGCAGTACTTC	CASSLALARVEQYF
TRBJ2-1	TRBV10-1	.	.	TGCGCCAGTTCCAGGGGAGCGCGGTACAATGAGCAGTTCTTC	CASSRGARYNEQFF
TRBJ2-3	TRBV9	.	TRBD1	TGTGCCAGCAGACCGGGACAGGGGAACACAGATACGCAGTATTTT	CASRPGQGNTDTQYF
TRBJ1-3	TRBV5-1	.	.	TGCGCCAGCAGCCCCAATCTAAGGACTGGGGCTGGAAACACCATATATTTT	CASSPNLRTGAGNTIYF
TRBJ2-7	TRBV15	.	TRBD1	TGTGCCACCAGCAGAGACTCCGGACAGGGTTACGAGCAGTACTTC	CATSRDSGQGYEQYF
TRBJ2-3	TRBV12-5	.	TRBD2	TGTGCTAGTGGTTTATACGGGGGGAGACCAGATACGCAGTATTTT	CASGLYGGRPDTQYF
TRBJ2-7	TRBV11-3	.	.	TGTGCCAGCAGCTTAGGGGCCTCATCCTACGAGCAGTACTTC	CASSLGASSYEQYF
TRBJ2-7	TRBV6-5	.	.	TGTGCCAGCAGTACCCTGGGGAGGACGGGCGAGCAGTACTTC	CASSTLGRTGEQYF
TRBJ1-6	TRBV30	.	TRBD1	TGTGCCTGGAGTCCCGGGACAGGGAGATCACCCCTCCACTTT	CAWSPGTGRSPLHF
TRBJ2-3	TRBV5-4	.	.	TGTGCCAGCAGCTTGGTCCGGGGGACTAGCACAGATACGCAGTATTTT	CASSLVRGTSTDTQYF
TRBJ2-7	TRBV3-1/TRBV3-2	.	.	TGTGCCAGCAGCCAAGTGAACAGTGAGCAGTACTTC	CASSQVNSEQYF
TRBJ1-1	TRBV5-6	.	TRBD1	TGTGCCAGCAGCTTGGGGTGGGACAGGAGAAGGATCACTGAAGCTTTCTTT	CASSLGWDRRRITEAFF
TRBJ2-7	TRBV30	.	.	TGTGCCTGGAGGCCCAAGACCCGCGCGGGCGACGAGCAGTACTTC	CAWRPKTRAGDEQYF
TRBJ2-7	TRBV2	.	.	TGTGCCAGCAGTGGGCGGGGGCGGAAGTCCTACGAGCAGTACTTC	CASSGRGRKSYEQYF
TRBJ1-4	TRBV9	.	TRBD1	TGTGCCAGCAGCAACACCGGGACAGGGGTTGAAAAACTGTTTTTT	CASSNTGTGVEKLFF
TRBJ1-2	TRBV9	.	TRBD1	TGTGCCAGCAGCGTAGGGGACAGCTCCCCTGAGGGAGGCTACACCTTC	CASSVGDSSPEGGYTF
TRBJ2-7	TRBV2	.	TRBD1	TGTGCCAGCAGTGACAAGGGACAGGGCCACTCCTACGAGCAGTACTTC	CASSDKGQGHSYEQYF
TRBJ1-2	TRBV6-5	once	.	TGTGCCAGCAGAACAACAGGGTTATATGGCTACACCTTC	CASRTTGLYGYTF
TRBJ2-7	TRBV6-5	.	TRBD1	TGTGCCAGCAGTTCAGGGGGCGAGCAGTACTTC	CASSSGGEQYF
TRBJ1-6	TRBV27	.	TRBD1	TGTGCCAGCCGCTGGGACAGCTCAACGGGTTCACCCCTCCACTTT	CASRWDSSTGSPLHF
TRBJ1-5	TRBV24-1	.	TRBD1	TGTGCCACCAGTGAAGGTGGGACAGCAGAGAATCAGCCCCAGCATTTT	CATSEGGTAENQPQHF
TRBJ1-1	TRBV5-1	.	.	TGCGCCAGCAGTCCAGGGATTGGTGAAGCTTTCTTT	CASSPGIGEAFF
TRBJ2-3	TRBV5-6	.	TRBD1	TGTGCCAGCAGCTATCTACCGGGACAGGGAGGAAGAGATACGCAGTATTTT	CASSYLPGQGGRDTQYF
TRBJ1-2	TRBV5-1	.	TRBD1	TGCGCCAGCAGCTCTCAGACAGGGGCGACCTATGGCTACACCTTC	CASSSQTGATYGYTF
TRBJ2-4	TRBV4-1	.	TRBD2	TGCGCCAGCAGCCCGGGAGGGGTTGGTGGAAACATTCAGTACTTC	CASSPGGVGGNIQYF
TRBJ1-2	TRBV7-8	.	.	TGTGCCAGCAGCCCCCCCCTCGGGTACTATGGCTACACCTTC	CASSPPLGYYGYTF
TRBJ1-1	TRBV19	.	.	TGTGCCAGTAGTATTTTCACCGGGGGGAGCTCGAACACTGAAGCTTTCTTT	CASSIFTGGSSNTEAFF
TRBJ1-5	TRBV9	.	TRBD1	TGTGCCAGCAGCGAATCTCAGGGGGCCTACAATCAGCCCCAGCATTTT	CASSESQGAYNQPQHF